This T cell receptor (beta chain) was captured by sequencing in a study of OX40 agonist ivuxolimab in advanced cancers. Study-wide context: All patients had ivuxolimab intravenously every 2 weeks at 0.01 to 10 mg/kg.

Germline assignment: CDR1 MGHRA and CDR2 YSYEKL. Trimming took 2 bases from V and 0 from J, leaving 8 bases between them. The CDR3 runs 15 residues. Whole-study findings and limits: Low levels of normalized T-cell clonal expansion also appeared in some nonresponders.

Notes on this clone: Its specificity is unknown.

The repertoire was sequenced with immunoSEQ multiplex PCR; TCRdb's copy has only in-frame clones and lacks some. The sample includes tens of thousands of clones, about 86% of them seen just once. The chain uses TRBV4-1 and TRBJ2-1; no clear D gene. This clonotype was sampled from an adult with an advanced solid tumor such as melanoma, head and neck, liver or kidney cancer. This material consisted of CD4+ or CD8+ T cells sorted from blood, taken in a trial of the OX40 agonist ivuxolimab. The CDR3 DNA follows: TGCGCCAGCAGCCAAACTTCCAGCTCCTACAATGAGCAGTTCTTC. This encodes CASSQTSSSYNEQFF.